This TCR beta chain stems from a study of blood T cell repertoires in COVID-19. Turning to the study itself: Italy, Spain and the United States were the sources of the convalescent and acute COVID-19 samples.

The age range of participants was 18 to 89 years, with residence in about two dozen US areas. Which cohort a participant joined came from the clinical history participants gave. Method: immunoSEQ multiplex PCR; TCRdb's copy keeps in-frame clones and lacks some. The profile shows about 200,000 clones, approximately 80% of them singletons. The CDR3 consists of 19 residues. Trimming removed 5 bases from V and 4 bases from J; junction bases left unmatched: 20. Sequenced sample: PBMCs or T cells enriched from blood (not recorded which). The origin of this receptor is a woman aged 40 to 50 with acute COVID-19. The gene calls are TRBV5-3 and TRBJ2-3; 9 nucleotides align to TRBD1. TRBV5-3 is classed as an ORF, of uncertain function. The CDR3 DNA sequence: TGTGCCAGAAGTTATAATCGAGACCGGGACAGGGAAAACCCAGATACGCAGTATTTT. It codes for CARSYNRDRDRENPDTQYF.